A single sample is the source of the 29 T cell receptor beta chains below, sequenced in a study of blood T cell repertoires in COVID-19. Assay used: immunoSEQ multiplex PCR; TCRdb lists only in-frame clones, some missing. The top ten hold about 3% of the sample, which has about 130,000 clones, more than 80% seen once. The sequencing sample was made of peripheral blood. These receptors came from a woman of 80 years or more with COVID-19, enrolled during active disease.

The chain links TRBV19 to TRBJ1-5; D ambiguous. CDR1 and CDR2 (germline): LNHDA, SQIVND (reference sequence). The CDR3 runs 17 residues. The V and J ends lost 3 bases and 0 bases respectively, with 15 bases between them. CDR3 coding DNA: TGTGCCAGTAGTATCACAGCGGCAGATCATAGCAATCAGCCCCAGCATTTT. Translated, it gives CASSITAADHSNQPQHF.

CDR3 DNA sequence: TGTGCCAGCAGTGAAGAGGAAGGGAGCTCTGGAAACACCATATATTTT. Amino acids: CASSEEEGSSGNTIYF. The chain carries TRBV6-1 and TRBJ1-3, with D unclear. Germline V gene lookup returns CDR1 MNHNS and CDR2 SASEGT. Trimming took 1 base from V and 0 from J, leaving 10 bases between them. The CDR3 runs to 16 residues.

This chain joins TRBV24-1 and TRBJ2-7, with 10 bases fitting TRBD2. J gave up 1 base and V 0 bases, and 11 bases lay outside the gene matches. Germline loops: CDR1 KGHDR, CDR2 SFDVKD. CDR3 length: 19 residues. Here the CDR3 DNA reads TGTGCCACCAGTGATTTGCAGGCTAGCGGGAGAATTGAGTCCTACGAGCAGTACTTC. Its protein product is CATSDLQASGRIESYEQYF.

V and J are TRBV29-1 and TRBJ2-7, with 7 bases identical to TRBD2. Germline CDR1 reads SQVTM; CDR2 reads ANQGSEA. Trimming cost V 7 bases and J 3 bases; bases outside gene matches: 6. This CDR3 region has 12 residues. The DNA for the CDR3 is TGCAGCGCCCTGGGGGGGGGCTACGAGCAGTACTTC. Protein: CSALGGGYEQYF.

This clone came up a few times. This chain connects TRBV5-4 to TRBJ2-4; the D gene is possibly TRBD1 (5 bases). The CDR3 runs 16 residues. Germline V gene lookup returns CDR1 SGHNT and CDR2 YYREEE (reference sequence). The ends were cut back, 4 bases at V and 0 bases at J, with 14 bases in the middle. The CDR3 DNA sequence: TGTGCCAGCAGCCCGGACACGTTACTAGCCAAAAACATTCAGTACTTC. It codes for CASSPDTLLAKNIQYF.

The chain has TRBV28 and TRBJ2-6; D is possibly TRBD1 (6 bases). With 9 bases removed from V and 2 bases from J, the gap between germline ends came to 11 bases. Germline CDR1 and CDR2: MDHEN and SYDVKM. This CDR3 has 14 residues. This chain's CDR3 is CASHTGPGANVLTF. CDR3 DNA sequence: TGTGCCAGTCATACAGGGCCTGGGGCCAACGTCCTGACTTTC.

The CDR3 nucleotides are TGTGCCAGCAGCCCTGCCGGGGGGCGCGAGCAGTACTTC. Residues: CASSPAGGREQYF. V usage is TRBV11-2 and J usage is TRBJ2-7; tentative D call: TRBD2 (7 bases). CDR3 length: 13 amino acids. Trimming removed 5 bases at V and 6 bases at J, with 14 bases between. Germline assignment: CDR1 SGHAT and CDR2 FQNNGV.

Here the CDR3 DNA reads TGTGCCAGCATCACACCGCGCGGGACTAGCGACTCCTACGAGCAGTACTTC. It yields the protein CASITPRGTSDSYEQYF. This chain links TRBV27 with TRBJ2-7; 10 positions agree with TRBD2. The length of the CDR3 is 17 residues. Germline V gives CDR1 MNHEY, CDR2 SMNVEV (reference sequence). V was pared by 7 bases and J by 0 bases, with 12 bases of the junction left unmatched.

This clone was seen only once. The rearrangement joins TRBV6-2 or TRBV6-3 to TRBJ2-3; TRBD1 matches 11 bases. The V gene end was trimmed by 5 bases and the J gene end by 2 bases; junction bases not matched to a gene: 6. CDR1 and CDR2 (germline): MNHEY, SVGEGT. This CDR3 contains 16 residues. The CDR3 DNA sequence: TGTGCCAGCAGTCCGGACAGGGGGCTTTACACAGATACGCAGTATTTT. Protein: CASSPDRGLYTDTQYF.

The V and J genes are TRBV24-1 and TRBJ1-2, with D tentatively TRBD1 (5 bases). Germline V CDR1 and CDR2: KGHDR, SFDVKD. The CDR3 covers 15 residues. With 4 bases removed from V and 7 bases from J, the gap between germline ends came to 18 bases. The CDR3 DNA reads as TGTGCCACCAGTGACCCGTCCGCTGGGGCGCGTGGCTACACCTTC. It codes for CATSDPSAGARGYTF.

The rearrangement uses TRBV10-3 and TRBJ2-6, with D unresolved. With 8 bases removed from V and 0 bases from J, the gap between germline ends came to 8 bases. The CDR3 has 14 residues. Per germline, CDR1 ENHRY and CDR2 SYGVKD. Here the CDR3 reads CAIGAGSGANVLTF. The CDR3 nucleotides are TGTGCCATCGGTGCAGGCTCTGGGGCCAACGTCCTGACTTTC.

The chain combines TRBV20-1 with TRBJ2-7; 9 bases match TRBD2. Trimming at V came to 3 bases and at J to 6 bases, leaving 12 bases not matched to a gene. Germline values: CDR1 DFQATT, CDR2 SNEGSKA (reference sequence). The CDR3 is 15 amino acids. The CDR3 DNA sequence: TGCAGTGCTAGTTTGGCTAGCGGGATCACCCGCGAGCAGTACTTC. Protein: CSASLASGITREQYF.

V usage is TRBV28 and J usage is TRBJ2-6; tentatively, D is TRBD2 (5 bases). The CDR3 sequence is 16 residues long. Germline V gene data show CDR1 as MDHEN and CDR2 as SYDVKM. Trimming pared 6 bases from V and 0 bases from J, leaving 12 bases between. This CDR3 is CASRRTPSSGANVLTF. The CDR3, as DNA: TGTGCCAGCAGACGGACTCCGAGCTCTGGGGCCAACGTCCTGACTTTC.

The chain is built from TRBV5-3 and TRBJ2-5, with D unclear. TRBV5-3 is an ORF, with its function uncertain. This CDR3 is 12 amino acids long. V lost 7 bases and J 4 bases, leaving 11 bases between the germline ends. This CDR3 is CARQGRLETQYF. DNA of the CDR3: TGTGCCAGACAAGGCAGGTTAGAGACCCAGTACTTC.

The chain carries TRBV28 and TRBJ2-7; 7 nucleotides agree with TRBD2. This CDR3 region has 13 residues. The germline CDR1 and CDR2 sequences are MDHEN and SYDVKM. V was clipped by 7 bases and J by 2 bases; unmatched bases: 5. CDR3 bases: TGTGCCAGCACGGCTAGCGGAACCTACGAGCAGTACTTC. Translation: CASTASGTYEQYF.

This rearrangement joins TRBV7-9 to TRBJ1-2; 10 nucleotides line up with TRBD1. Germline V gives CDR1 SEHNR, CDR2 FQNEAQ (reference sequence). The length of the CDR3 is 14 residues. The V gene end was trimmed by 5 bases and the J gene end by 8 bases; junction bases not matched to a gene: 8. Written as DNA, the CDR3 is TGTGCCAGCAGCCGGACAGGGGGGCTACGGGGCTACACCTTC. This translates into CASSRTGGLRGYTF.

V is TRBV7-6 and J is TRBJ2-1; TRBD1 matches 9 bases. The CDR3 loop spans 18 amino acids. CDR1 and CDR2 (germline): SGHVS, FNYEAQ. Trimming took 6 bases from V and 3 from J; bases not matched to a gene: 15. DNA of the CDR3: TGTGCCAGCAGGAGGACTACAGGGGGCGCTGGGAACTACAATGAGCAGTTCTTC. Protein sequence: CASRRTTGGAGNYNEQFF.

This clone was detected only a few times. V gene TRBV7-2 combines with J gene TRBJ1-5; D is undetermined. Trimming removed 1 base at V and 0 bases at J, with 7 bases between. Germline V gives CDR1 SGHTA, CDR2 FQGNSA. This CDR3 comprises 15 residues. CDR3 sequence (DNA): TGTGCCAGCAGCTTAGGCAGGTATAGCAATCAGCCCCAGCATTTT. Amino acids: CASSLGRYSNQPQHF.

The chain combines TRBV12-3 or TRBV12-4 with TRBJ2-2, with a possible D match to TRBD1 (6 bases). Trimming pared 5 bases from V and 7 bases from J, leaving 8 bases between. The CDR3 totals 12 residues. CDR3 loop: CASSMDSGELFF. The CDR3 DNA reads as TGTGCCAGCAGTATGGACAGCGGGGAGCTGTTTTTT.

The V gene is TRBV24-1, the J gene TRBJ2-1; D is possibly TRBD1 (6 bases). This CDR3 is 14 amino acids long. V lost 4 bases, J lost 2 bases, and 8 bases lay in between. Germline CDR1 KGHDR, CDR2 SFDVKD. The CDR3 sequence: CATSESGAYNEQFF. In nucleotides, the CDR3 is TGTGCCACCAGTGAATCAGGGGCCTACAATGAGCAGTTCTTC.

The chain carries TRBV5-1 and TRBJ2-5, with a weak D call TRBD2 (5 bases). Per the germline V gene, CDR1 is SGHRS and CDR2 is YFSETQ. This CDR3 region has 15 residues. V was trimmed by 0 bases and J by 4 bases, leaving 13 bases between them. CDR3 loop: CASSLAGVGAETQYF. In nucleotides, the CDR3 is TGCGCCAGCAGCTTGGCCGGGGTGGGTGCAGAGACCCAGTACTTC.

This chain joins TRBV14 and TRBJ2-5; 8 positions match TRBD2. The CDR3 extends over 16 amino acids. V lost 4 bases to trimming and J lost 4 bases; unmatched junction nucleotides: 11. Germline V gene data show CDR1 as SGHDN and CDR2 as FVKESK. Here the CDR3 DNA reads TGTGCCAGCAGCCTGCTCGTGGGGACTAGTGTAGAGACCCAGTACTTC. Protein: CASSLLVGTSVETQYF.

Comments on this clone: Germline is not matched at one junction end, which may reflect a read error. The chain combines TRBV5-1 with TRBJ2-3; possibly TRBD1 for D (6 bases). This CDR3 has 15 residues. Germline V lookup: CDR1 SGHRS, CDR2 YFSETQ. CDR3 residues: CASNLGAPSTDTQYF. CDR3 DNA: TGCGCCAGCAACTTGGGGGCCCCTAGCACAGATACGCAGTATTTT.

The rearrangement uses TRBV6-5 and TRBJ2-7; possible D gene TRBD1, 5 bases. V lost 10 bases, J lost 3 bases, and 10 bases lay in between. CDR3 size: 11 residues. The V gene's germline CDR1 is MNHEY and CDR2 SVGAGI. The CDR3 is CAIRQNYEQYF. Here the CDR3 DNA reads TGTGCCATTAGACAGAACTACGAGCAGTACTTC.

In nucleotides, the CDR3 is TGTGCCAGCAGCTTTACGACAGGGGGTGAAAAACTGTTTTTT. It codes for CASSFTTGGEKLFF. V usage is TRBV7-9 and J usage is TRBJ1-4; 9 bases map to TRBD1. The V segment lost 3 bases and the J segment 7 bases; nucleotides outside the gene matches: 3. This CDR3 contains 14 residues. The germline gives CDR1 SEHNR, CDR2 FQNEAQ (reference sequence).

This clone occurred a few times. The CDR3 sequence is CASSPGDGDTEAFF. In DNA, the CDR3 is TGCGCCAGCAGCCCCGGTGACGGGGACACTGAAGCTTTCTTT. The V gene is TRBV5-1, the J gene TRBJ1-1, with D uncertain. V lost 4 bases and J 3 bases, leaving 13 bases between the germline ends. The CDR3 spans 14 residues. Looked up from germline, CDR1 is SGHRS and CDR2 is YFSETQ. The full variable domain, completed using reference TRBV5-1 and TRBJ1-1, is KAGVTQTPRYLIKTRGQQVTLSCSPISGHRSVSWYQQTPGQGLQFLFEYFSETQRNKGNFPGRFSGRQFSNSRSEMNVSTLELGDSALYLCASSPGDGDTEAFFGQGTRLTVV.

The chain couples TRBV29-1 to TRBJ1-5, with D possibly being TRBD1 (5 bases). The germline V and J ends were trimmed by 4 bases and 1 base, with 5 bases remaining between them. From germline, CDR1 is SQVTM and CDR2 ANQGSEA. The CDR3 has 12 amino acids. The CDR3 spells CSVGGSNQPQHF. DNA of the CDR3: TGCAGCGTTGGGGGCAGCAATCAGCCCCAGCATTTT.

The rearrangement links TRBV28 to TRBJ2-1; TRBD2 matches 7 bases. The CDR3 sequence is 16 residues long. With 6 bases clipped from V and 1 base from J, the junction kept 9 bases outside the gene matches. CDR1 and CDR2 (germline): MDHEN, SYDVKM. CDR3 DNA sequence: TGTGCCAGCAGGGTCGTGGGGGGGGGATCCTACAATGAGCAGTTCTTC. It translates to CASRVVGGGSYNEQFF.

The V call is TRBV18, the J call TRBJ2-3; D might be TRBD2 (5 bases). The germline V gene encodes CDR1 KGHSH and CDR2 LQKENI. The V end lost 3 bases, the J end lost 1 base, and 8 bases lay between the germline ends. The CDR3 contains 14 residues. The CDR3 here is CASSPGMGTDTQYF. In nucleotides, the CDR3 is TGTGCCAGCTCACCCGGGATGGGCACAGATACGCAGTATTTT.